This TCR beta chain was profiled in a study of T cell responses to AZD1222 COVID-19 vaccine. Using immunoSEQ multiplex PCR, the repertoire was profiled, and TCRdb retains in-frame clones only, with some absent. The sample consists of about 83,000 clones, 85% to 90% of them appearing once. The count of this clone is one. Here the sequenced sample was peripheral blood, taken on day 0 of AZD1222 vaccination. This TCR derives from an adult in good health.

The CDR3 region has the DNA TGTGCCAGCAGCCCCGGACTAGCGGGAGAAGAGACCCAGTACTTC. Translating gives CASSPGLAGEETQYF. The chain employs TRBV5-4 and TRBJ2-5; 13 nucleotides agree with TRBD2. Unmatched junction bases numbered 3, after V lost 4 bases and J lost 3 bases. The CDR3 length is 15 residues. Per the germline V gene, CDR1 is SGHNT and CDR2 is YYREEE (reference sequence).